A selection of T cell receptor beta chains follows, all from one sample in a study of cytomegalovirus exposure and HLA in healthy donors. Method: immunoSEQ multiplex PCR; TCRdb's copy keeps in-frame clones and lacks some. Counted here are 150,000 to 200,000 clones, roughly 83% occurring once; the ten biggest clones make up 1.5% to 2%. The specimen sequenced was PBMCs. The receptors shown here come from a woman aged 50 to 65 in good health and CMV-seronegative. Each CDR3 is given with its conserved first and last residue. The D gene is left open where the match is weak. The listing skips clone size in some rows; elsewhere it reads once, few, many or a size class.

TRBJ2-7 | TRBV7-2 | - | TRBD2 | CASSLAAGGSYEQYF | TGTGCCAGCAGCTTAGCCGCGGGAGGCTCCTACGAGCAGTACTTC
TRBJ1-1 | TRBV2 | - | - | CASSAQGAPEAFF | TGTGCCAGCAGTGCACAAGGGGCGCCCGAAGCTTTCTTT
TRBJ2-1 | TRBV4-3 | - | TRBD2 | CASSQEGRLAGGEQFF | TGCGCCAGCAGCCAAGAGGGGAGACTAGCGGGAGGGGAGCAGTTCTTC
TRBJ2-2 | TRBV2 | - | TRBD2 | CASRPLLGSGRGTGELFF | TGTGCCAGCCGACCCCTCCTCGGTAGCGGGAGGGGGACCGGGGAGCTGTTTTTT
TRBJ2-5 | TRBV5-1 | - | TRBD2 | CASSLATSGGQETQYF | TGCGCCAGCAGCTTGGCGACTAGCGGGGGCCAAGAGACCCAGTACTTC
TRBJ2-7 | TRBV6-4 | - | TRBD1 | CASFFDRVASYEQYF | TGTGCCAGTTTCTTCGACAGGGTCGCCTCCTACGAGCAGTACTTC
TRBJ1-6 | TRBV7-9 | - | - | CSSSREQGTSPLHF | TGTTCCAGCAGCAGAGAACAGGGCACTTCACCCCTCCACTTT
TRBJ1-4 | TRBV5-1 | - | TRBD1 | CASSTRTGGSEKLFF | TGCGCCAGCAGCACCCGGACAGGGGGCTCTGAAAAACTGTTTTTT
TRBJ2-3 | TRBV7-2 | - | TRBD2 | CASSRSAGGLTSTDTQYF | TGTGCCAGCAGCAGGTCGGCGGGGGGGTTAACTAGCACAGATACGCAGTATTTT
TRBJ1-5 | TRBV5-6 | - | - | CASSLKQYNQPQHF | TGTGCCAGCAGCTTGAAACAGTACAATCAGCCCCAGCATTTT
TRBJ1-1 | TRBV2 | once | - | CASGSGGGMGTEAFF | TGTGCCAGCGGGTCGGGGGGAGGCATGGGCACTGAAGCTTTCTTT
TRBJ1-1 | TRBV7-3 | - | TRBD1 | CASSRGQGRAEAFF | TGTGCCAGCAGCCGGGGACAGGGGAGGGCTGAAGCTTTCTTT
TRBJ2-2 | TRBV19 | - | - | CASSGGMRTGELFF | TGTGCCAGTAGTGGGGGGATGCGCACCGGGGAGCTGTTTTTT
TRBJ2-2 | TRBV6-1 | few | - | CASSEIWGGIGELFF | TGTGCCAGCAGTGAAATCTGGGGCGGGATCGGGGAGCTGTTTTTT
TRBJ1-2 | TRBV9 | - | - | CASSVDGVVPGGYTF | TGTGCCAGCAGCGTAGACGGTGTAGTCCCTGGTGGCTACACCTTC
TRBJ2-5 | TRBV7-9 | - | - | CASSYLSAEYQETQYF | TGTGCCAGCAGCTACCTCTCAGCGGAGTACCAAGAGACCCAGTACTTC
TRBJ1-1 | TRBV23-1 | - | - | CASLPLGGNTEAFF | TGCGCCAGCTTACCGCTGGGGGGAAACACTGAAGCTTTCTTT
TRBJ2-3 | TRBV9 | - | - | CASSVDDSPDTQYF | TGTGCCAGCAGCGTAGATGACAGCCCTGATACGCAGTATTTT
TRBJ2-3 | TRBV29-1 | - | - | CSVEDPSADTQYF | TGCAGCGTTGAAGATCCCAGTGCAGATACGCAGTATTTT
TRBJ2-3 | TRBV7-3 | - | TRBD2 | CASSSPRLAGGTDTQYF | TGTGCCAGCAGCTCCCCCAGACTAGCGGGGGGTACAGATACGCAGTATTTT
TRBJ1-2 | TRBV30 | - | TRBD1 | CAWKPRQGRDGYTF | TGTGCCTGGAAGCCGCGACAGGGGAGGGATGGCTACACCTTC
TRBJ2-7 | TRBV4-3 | - | - | CASSQHTTGTYEQYF | TGCGCCAGCAGCCAGCACACCACAGGGACCTACGAGCAGTACTTC
TRBJ2-3 | TRBV28 | - | - | CASISGRSDTQYF | TGTGCCAGCATCAGCGGTCGCTCAGATACGCAGTATTTT
TRBJ1-5 | TRBV2 | few | TRBD1 | CASRGQGNQPQHF | TGTGCCAGCAGGGGACAGGGGAATCAGCCCCAGCATTTT
TRBJ1-5 | TRBV6-5 | few | - | CASSYLGGSQPQHF | TGTGCCAGCAGTTACCTCGGGGGTTCTCAGCCCCAGCATTTT
TRBJ2-2 | TRBV9 | - | TRBD2 | CASSVSAGANTGELFF | TGTGCCAGCAGCGTATCGGCGGGGGCGAACACCGGGGAGCTGTTTTTT
TRBJ2-1 | TRBV5-1 | - | TRBD2 | CASSFPTSAYNEQFF | TGCGCCAGCAGCTTCCCTACTAGCGCCTACAATGAGCAGTTCTTC
TRBJ1-3 | TRBV13 | - | - | CASSLAGAGNTIYF | TGTGCCAGCAGCTTAGCAGGGGCTGGAAACACCATATATTTT
TRBJ2-7 | TRBV6-5 | - | - | CASSLDTYEQYF | TGTGCCAGCAGCCTCGATACTTACGAGCAGTACTTC
TRBJ1-3 | TRBV2 | - | TRBD1 | CASSVSTGGIGNTIYF | TGTGCCAGCAGTGTCAGCACAGGGGGCATCGGAAACACCATATATTTT
TRBJ1-1 | TRBV5-1 | - | TRBD1 | CASSPIDRGNTEAFF | TGCGCCAGCAGCCCCATTGACAGGGGGAACACTGAAGCTTTCTTT
TRBJ2-7 | TRBV5-1 | few | TRBD1 | CASVTGGSSYEQYF | TGCGCCAGCGTTACAGGGGGGAGCTCCTACGAGCAGTACTTC
TRBJ1-1 | TRBV28 | few | TRBD1 | CASSQDRPGTEAFF | TGTGCCAGCAGTCAGGACAGGCCAGGTACTGAAGCTTTCTTT
TRBJ1-1 | TRBV10-3 | - | - | CAISEDDTREAFF | TGTGCCATCAGTGAGGACGACACCCGTGAAGCTTTCTTT
TRBJ2-7 | TRBV28 | - | TRBD1 | CASTNPTGLSYEQYF | TGTGCCAGCACCAACCCGACAGGGCTCTCCTACGAGCAGTACTTC
TRBJ1-1 | TRBV27 | once | TRBD1 | CASGSGTGLMNTEASF | TGTGCCAGCGGTTCCGGGACAGGCCTCATGAACACTGAAGCTTCCTTT
TRBJ2-5 | TRBV5-8 | - | TRBD1 | CASSSDRVGVREQYF | TGTGCCAGCAGCTCCGACAGGGTCGGGGTGAGGGAGCAGTACTTC
TRBJ1-1 | TRBV2 | few | TRBD1 | CASSDRGRKSEAFF | TGTGCCAGCAGTGACAGGGGGCGAAAGTCTGAAGCTTTCTTT
TRBJ2-7 | TRBV15 | - | TRBD1 | CATRTGTRGYEQYF | TGTGCCACCAGGACAGGGACCCGGGGCTACGAGCAGTACTTC
TRBJ2-1 | TRBV29-1 | - | TRBD1 | CSVGRQGALNEQFF | TGCAGCGTGGGCCGGCAGGGGGCATTAAATGAGCAGTTCTTC